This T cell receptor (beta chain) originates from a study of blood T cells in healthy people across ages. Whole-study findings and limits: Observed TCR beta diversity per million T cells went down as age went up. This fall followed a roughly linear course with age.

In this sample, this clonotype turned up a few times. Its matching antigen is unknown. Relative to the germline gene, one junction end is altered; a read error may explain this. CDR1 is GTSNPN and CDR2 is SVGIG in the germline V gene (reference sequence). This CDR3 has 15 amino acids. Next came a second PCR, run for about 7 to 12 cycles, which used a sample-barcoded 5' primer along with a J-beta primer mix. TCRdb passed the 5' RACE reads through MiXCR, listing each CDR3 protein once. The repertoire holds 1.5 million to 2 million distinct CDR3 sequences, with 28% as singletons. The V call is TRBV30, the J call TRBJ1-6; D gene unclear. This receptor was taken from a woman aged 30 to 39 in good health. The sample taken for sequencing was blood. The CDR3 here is CAWSAEDVGNSSLHF. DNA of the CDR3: TGTGCCTGGAGTGCCGAAGATGTGGGAAATTCATCCCTCCACTTT. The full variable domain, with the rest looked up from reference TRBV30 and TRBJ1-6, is SQTIHQWPATLVQPVGSPLSLECTVEGTSNPNLYWYRQAAGRGLQLLFYSVGIGQISSEVPQNLSASRPQDRQFILSSKKLLLSDSGFYLCAWSAEDVGNSSLHFGNGTRLTVT.